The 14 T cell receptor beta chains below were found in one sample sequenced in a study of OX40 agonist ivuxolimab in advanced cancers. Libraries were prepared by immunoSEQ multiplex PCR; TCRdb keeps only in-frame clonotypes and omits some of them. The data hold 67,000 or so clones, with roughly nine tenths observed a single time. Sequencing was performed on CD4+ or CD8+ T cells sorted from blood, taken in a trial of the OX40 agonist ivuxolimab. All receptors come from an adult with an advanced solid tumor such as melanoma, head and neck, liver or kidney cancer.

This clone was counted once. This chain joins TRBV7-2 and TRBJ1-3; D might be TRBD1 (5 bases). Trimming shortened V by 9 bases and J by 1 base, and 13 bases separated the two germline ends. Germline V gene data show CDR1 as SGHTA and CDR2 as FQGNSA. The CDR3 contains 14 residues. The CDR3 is CASARESSGNTIYF. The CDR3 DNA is TGTGCCAGTGCCAGGGAATCTTCTGGAAACACCATATATTTT. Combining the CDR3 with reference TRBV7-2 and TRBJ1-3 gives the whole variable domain GAGVSQSPSNKVTEKGKDVELRCDPISGHTALYWYRQSLGQGLEFLIYFQGNSAPDKSGLPSDRFSAERTGGSVSTLTIQRTQQEDSAVYLCASARESSGNTIYFGEGSWLTVV.

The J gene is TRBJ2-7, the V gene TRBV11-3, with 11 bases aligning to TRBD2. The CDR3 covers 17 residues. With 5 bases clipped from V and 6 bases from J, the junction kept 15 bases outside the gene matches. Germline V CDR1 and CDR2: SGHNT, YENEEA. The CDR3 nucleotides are TGTGCCAGCAGCCGCCTACCGTTAGCGGGAGGGCCCCTCGAGCAGTACTTC. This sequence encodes CASSRLPLAGGPLEQYF.

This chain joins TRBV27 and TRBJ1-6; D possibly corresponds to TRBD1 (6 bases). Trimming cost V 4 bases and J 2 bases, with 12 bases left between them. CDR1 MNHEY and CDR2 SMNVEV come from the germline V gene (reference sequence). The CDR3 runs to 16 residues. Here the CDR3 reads CASSSETGTYNSPLHF. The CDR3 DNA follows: TGTGCCAGCAGTTCAGAGACAGGCACCTATAATTCACCCCTCCACTTT.

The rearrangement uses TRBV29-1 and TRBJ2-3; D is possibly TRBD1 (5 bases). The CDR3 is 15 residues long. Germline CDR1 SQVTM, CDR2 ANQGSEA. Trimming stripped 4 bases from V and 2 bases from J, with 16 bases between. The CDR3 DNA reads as TGCAGCGTTGGAGGCAGCGCAGGGTTCACAGATACGCAGTATTTT. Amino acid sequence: CSVGGSAGFTDTQYF.

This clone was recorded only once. The CDR3 DNA is TGTGCCAGCTCACGTTCCGACAGGGGGTACCTCGGCTATGGCTACACCTTC. This gives the protein CASSRSDRGYLGYGYTF. The chain employs TRBV18 and TRBJ1-2; 9 bases agree with TRBD1. This CDR3 has 17 amino acids. V gave up 4 bases and J gave up 4 bases; unmatched junction bases: 13. In germline, CDR1 is KGHSH, CDR2 LQKENI.

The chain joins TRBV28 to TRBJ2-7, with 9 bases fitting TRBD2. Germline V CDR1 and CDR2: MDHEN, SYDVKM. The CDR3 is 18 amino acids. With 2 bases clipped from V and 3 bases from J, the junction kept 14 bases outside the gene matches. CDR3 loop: CASSLGPGGVAGDYEQYF. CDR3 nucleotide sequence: TGTGCCAGCAGTTTAGGCCCGGGGGGTGTAGCGGGGGACTACGAGCAGTACTTC. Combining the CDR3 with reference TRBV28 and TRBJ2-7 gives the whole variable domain DVKVTQSSRYLVKRTGEKVFLECVQDMDHENMFWYRQDPGLGLRLIYFSYDVKMKEKGDIPEGYSVSREKKERFSLILESASTNQTSMYLCASSLGPGGVAGDYEQYFGPGTRLTVT.

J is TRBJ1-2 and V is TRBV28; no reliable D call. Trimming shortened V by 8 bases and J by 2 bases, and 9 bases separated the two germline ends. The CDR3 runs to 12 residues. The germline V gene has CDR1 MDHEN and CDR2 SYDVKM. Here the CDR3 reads CASSAANYGYTF. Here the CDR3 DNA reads TGTGCCAGCTCCGCAGCCAACTATGGCTACACCTTC.

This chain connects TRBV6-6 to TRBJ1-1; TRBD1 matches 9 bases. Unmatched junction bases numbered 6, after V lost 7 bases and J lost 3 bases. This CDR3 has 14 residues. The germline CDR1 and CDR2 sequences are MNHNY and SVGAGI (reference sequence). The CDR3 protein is CASTLDRGDTEAFF. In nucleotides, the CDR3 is TGTGCCAGCACCCTGGACAGGGGTGACACTGAAGCTTTCTTT.

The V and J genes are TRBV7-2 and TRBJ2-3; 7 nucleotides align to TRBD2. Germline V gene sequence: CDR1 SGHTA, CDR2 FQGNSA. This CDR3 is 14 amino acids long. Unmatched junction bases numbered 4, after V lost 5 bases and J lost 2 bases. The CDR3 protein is CASSDRDYTDTQYF. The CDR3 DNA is TGTGCCAGCAGCGATCGGGACTACACAGATACGCAGTATTTT.

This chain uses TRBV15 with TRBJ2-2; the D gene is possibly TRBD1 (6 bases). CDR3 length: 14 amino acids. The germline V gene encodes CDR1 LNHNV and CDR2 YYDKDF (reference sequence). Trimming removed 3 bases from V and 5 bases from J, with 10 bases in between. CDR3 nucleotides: TGTGCCACCAGCAGTACTAGGGGGACCGGGGAGCTGTTTTTT. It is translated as CATSSTRGTGELFF.

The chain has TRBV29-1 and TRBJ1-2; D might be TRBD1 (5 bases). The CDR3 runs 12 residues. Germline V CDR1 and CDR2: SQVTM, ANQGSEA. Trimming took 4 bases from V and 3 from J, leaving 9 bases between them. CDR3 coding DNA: TGCAGCGTTGGTCTAGGGGACTATGGCTACACCTTC. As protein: CSVGLGDYGYTF.

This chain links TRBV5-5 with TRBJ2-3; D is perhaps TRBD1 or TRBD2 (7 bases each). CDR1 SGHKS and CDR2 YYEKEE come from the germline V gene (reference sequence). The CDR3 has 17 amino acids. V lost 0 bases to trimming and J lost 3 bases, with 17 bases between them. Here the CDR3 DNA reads TGTGCCAGCAGCTTGGTGACAGGGAGGGGGAGGACAGATACGCAGTATTTT. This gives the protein CASSLVTGRGRTDTQYF.

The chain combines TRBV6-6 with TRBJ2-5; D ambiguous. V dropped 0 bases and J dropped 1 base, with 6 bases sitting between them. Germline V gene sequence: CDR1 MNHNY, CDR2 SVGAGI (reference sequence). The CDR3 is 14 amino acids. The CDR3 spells CASSYSRLQETQYF. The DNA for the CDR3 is TGTGCCAGCAGTTACTCGAGACTCCAAGAGACCCAGTACTTC.

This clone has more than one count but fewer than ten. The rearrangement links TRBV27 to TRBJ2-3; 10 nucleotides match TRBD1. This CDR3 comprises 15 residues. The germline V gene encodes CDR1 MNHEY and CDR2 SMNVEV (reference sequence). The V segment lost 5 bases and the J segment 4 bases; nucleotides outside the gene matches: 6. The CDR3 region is CASSVLGQGSDTQYF. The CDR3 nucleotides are TGTGCCAGCAGTGTCTTGGGACAGGGGTCAGATACGCAGTATTTT.